This T cell receptor beta chain derives from a study of metastatic and nonmetastatic thyroid tumors. At the level of the study: Across peripheral blood and tumor or nodule tissue samples taken from malignant and benign thyroid patients, the repertoires were compared with one another.

TCRdb re-called clones from the PCR reads using MiXCR. The repertoire holds 40,000 or so clones, with around a sixth as singletons. This clone was detected ten times or more. The target antigen is unknown. Deletions cut 1 base from V and 8 bases from J, with 11 bases between. The CDR3 spans 13 residues. Germline values: CDR1 MNHNS, CDR2 SASEGT. Study-wide results and limits: Versus benign nodules, malignant thyroid tumors reportedly had significantly higher TCR beta diversity, in blood and tumor.

No patient received treatment before thyroid surgery. Sequenced input: tumor tissue. The origin of this receptor is a female donor with papillary thyroid cancer or a benign thyroid nodule (not recorded which). Some clones in this sample may be carry-over from other donors' samples. V is TRBV6-1 and J is TRBJ1-1; possible D gene TRBD1, 5 bases. CDR3 nucleotide sequence: TGTGCCAGCAGTGAAGATGGGGGTTCAGAAGCTTTCTTT. Translation gives CASSEDGGSEAFF.